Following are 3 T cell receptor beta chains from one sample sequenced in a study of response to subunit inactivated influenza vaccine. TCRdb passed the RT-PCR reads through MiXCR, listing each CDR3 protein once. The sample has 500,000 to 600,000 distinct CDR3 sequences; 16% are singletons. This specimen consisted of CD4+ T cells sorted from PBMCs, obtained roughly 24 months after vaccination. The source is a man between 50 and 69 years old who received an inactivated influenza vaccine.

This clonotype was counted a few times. CDR3 amino acids: CSPQSRTRSEQFF. As DNA, the CDR3 is TGCAGCCCCCAATCACGGACTAGAAGTGAGCAGTTCTTC. V gene TRBV20-1 combines with J gene TRBJ2-1; TRBD2 matches 7 bases. The germline V gene encodes CDR1 DFQATT and CDR2 SNEGSKA (reference sequence). There are 13 residues in the CDR3.

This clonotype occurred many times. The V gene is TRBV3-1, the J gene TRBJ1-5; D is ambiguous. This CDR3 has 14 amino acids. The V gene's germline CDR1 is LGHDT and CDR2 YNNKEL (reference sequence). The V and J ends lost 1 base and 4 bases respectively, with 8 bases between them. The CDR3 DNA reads TGTGCCAGCAGCCAAGCTGGTCAGAATCAGCCCCAGCATTTT. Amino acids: CASSQAGQNQPQHF.

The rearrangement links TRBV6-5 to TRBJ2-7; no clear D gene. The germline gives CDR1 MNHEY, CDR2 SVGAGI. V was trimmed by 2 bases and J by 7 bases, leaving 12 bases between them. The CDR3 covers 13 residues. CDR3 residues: CASSYMGRAEQYF. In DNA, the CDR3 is TGTGCCAGCAGTTACATGGGCCGGGCGGAGCAGTACTTC.